These T cell receptor beta chains were read from a single sample in a study of shared clonotypes between healthy human individuals. Sequenced by immunoSEQ multiplex PCR; TCRdb stores in-frame clones only, minus some. The sample holds 2 million to 2.5 million clones, around 95% seen once. Input material: naive CD4+ T cells sorted from blood. The receptors derive from a man aged 18 to 29 in good health. CDR3s include the opening cysteine and the closing phenylalanine or tryptophan. Clone size, where shown, is once, few, many, or a class for clones that have expanded.

clone_size | j_call | v_call | cdr3_aa
few | TRBJ1-1 | TRBV18 | CASSLSGGTEAFF
NA | TRBJ2-7 | TRBV11-2 | CASSSYRALKPYEQYF
NA | TRBJ2-3 | TRBV10-1 | CASSDPTDTQYF
NA | TRBJ1-3 | TRBV6-5 | CASSVDRNSGNTIYF
NA | TRBJ1-4 | TRBV18 | CASSPPEGALEKLFF
once | TRBJ1-6 | TRBV10-3 | CAISESGRGNSPLHF
NA | TRBJ2-6 | TRBV28 | CASRPTGANVLTF
NA | TRBJ1-1 | TRBV11-3 | CASSLDGTGATEAFF
NA | TRBJ1-1 | TRBV20-1 | CSAGETEAFF
NA | TRBJ2-3 | TRBV2 | CASSAALAGPSTDTQYF
NA | TRBJ2-7 | TRBV25-1 | CASSALGTGSYEQYF
once | TRBJ2-1 | TRBV18 | CASSPRATYNEQFF
NA | TRBJ1-6 | TRBV6-5 | CASSPPALGSPLHF
NA | TRBJ2-3 | TRBV5-1 | CASSLAGDHPTDTQYF
NA | TRBJ1-1 | TRBV7-9 | CASSLIPEDTEAFF
NA | TRBJ2-7 | TRBV28 | CASSLRRGEQYF
NA | TRBJ2-5 | TRBV30 | CAWSVLGRSATQYF
NA | TRBJ2-3 | TRBV5-1 | CASSLAARGLDTQYF
NA | TRBJ1-1 | TRBV4-3 | CASSLLIRAEAFF
NA | TRBJ1-5 | TRBV7-9 | CASSLGGGGNQPQHF
NA | TRBJ1-4 | TRBV5-1 | CASSQTGTATNEKLFF
NA | TRBJ1-4 | TRBV28 | CASTLTGVWGNEKLFF
NA | TRBJ2-1 | TRBV6-1 | CASSPGPLLGQFF
NA | TRBJ2-7 | TRBV5-1 | CASQGAGNEQYF
NA | TRBJ2-6 | TRBV7-9 | CASSLAGSGANVLTF
NA | TRBJ2-3 | TRBV29-1 | CSVPLTENTQYF
NA | TRBJ2-2 | TRBV19 | CASSRLAGANTGELFF
NA | TRBJ2-5 | TRBV7-2 | CASSLARRAGGTGETQYF
few | TRBJ1-5 | TRBV9 | CASGAGDSNQPQHF
NA | TRBJ1-5 | TRBV6-1 | CASSEDRDGGWRNQPQHF
NA | TRBJ2-3 | TRBV27 | CASREGGRYTQYF
NA | TRBJ2-1 | TRBV10-2 | CASRLSGTEYNEQFF
NA | TRBJ1-4 | TRBV28 | CASSVTWVANEKLFF
NA | TRBJ2-2 | TRBV2 | CASSEVILVGEKNTGELFF
NA | TRBJ1-6 | TRBV9 | CASSPVGTHNSPLHF
NA | TRBJ2-7 | TRBV7-9 | CATTLGNQAEQYF
NA | TRBJ1-2 | TRBV19 | CASSPMGQYYGYTF
NA | TRBJ1-1 | TRBV9 | CASSPGQGFSGTEAFF
NA | TRBJ1-4 | TRBV10-3 | CAISESGTVGSEKLFF
NA | TRBJ1-1 | TRBV7-2 | CASSFPPTEAFF
once | TRBJ1-1 | TRBV7-9 | CASSPKGGAQVPTEAFF
NA | TRBJ2-7 | TRBV9 | CASSAVGQSYEQYF
once | TRBJ2-7 | TRBV6-5 | CASSLRTSGSSEQYF
once | TRBJ2-1 | TRBV7-9 | CASSLVSPSGRTLGDEQFF
NA | TRBJ2-1 | TRBV5-4 | CASSRGGAENEQFF
NA | TRBJ2-5 | TRBV6-5 | CASSLTAMETQYF
once | TRBJ2-1 | TRBV2 | CASSELANEQFF
NA | TRBJ1-1 | TRBV20-1 | CSAREGARAFF
NA | TRBJ1-5 | TRBV10-3 | CAISDPGQGAGPQHF
NA | TRBJ2-7 | TRBV5-1 | CASSLSGYEQYF
NA | TRBJ2-3 | TRBV19 | CASSRQQAGSTDTQYF
NA | TRBJ2-1 | TRBV5-4 | CASSLTGQWGADEQFF
NA | TRBJ2-4 | TRBV4-3 | CASSQDWQGSAKNIQYF
NA | TRBJ1-5 | TRBV6-6 | CASSYSGPSNQPQHF